Below, one TCR beta chain is given with its context. What it binds is not known. A single base separates this from a much larger clone, so it may be a read error. The sample belongs to a study of blood T cells in healthy people across ages. Next came a second PCR, run for about 6 to 11 cycles, which used a sample-barcoded 5' primer along with a J-beta primer mix. Each cDNA was tagged by a template-switch adaptor containing 12 random nucleotides. Using its own MiXCR run on the 5' RACE reads, TCRdb lists one record per CDR3 protein. The table has 730,000 or so distinct CDR3 sequences, 35% to 45% seen once. This CDR3 is 13 amino acids long. Germline CDR1 SGHRS, CDR2 YFSETQ. Study observations and caveats: PBMCs left unsorted prevented a conclusive naive versus antigen-experienced comparison. When one million T cells were used, diversity estimates were thought to be underestimates. With age, beta diversity per million T cells declined roughly linearly, significantly by 40.

This TCR came from an older woman in good health. Material: blood. The rearrangement links TRBV5-1 to TRBJ2-7; TRBD2 might be the D (5 bases). The CDR3 loop reads CASILRVDDEQYF. CDR3 in DNA: TGCGCCAGCATCTTGCGGGTAGATGACGAGCAGTACTTC.